Below, one TCR beta chain is given with its context. This clonotype was recorded many times. Its antigen is still unknown. There are no base qualities to consult, and no much larger clone falls within one base. The TCR beta CDR3 regions were amplified from the RNA transcripts. The TCR CDR3 was subjected to a first round of RT-PCR using the HTBI primer set and the Qiagen OneStep RT-PCR kit. Libraries were constructed in a second round of multiplex PCR, after which size selection and purification were performed. Paired-end sequencing of the libraries was performed with 100 bp reads on an Illumina HiSeq2000. The source study handled its data this way. SOAPnuke was used to process the raw data, throwing out any read that contained adapters or uncalled bases, had a mean Phred below 15, or lacked an exact constant-primer or identifier match. High-quality paired reads were merged with COPE v1.2.5, and unique nucleotide sequences were defined as clonotypes. MiTCR v1.1 was used to align clonotypes to the IMGT TRBV, TRBD and TRBJ reference segments. The analysis was restricted to V-J combinations with a frequency above 0.0001, which together covered around 99% of the repertoires. A TCS score was defined as the ratio of F50 (clonal expansion) to E x V (chaos), with BLOSUM62-based TCRdist applied between CDR3 peptides within each V-J. Welch's t-statistics and random forest reduced 500 to 550 V-J features to roughly 13, which were used in a naive Bayes classifier (R e1071). TCRdb reprocessing: public reads trimmed at Q25 with fastp, clones called with MiXCR, in-frame beta chains kept. Every distinct CDR3 protein forms one entry, paired with its most common genes and DNA. TCRdb's processing, not the study's, gives the V and J calls here. The sample includes approximately 380,000 distinct CDR3 sequences, with over 13% observed a single time. The ten largest clones represent approximately 29% of the sample.

These data belong to a study of T cells in Graves' hyperthyroidism and ophthalmopathy (dated by TCRdb to between 2019 and 2020). Regarding the complete study: Peripheral blood samples were taken at initial diagnosis, before any treatment was given. In addition, the study compared T-cell repertoires in thyroid tissue and in blood from about six Graves' hyperthyroidism patients. The 100 discovery patients were randomly split 7:3 into training and test sets. The paper describes TCR Vbeta CDR3 sequencing of 135 peripheral blood samples, made up of some 40 ophthalmopathy patients, approximately 73 hyperthyroidism patients and roughly 17 progressor patients. Following sampling, methimazole starting at 30 mg daily was given to hyperthyroidism patients, and high-dose intravenous methylprednisolone was given to ophthalmopathy patients. An independent validation cohort of 18 to 20 hyperthyroidism patients and about 15 patients who later progressed to ophthalmopathy tested prospective prediction of ophthalmopathy. TCR V-J signatures able to tell the groups apart were searched for in a discovery cohort of more than 90 patients, of whom 43 had Graves' ophthalmopathy and about 60 had stable Graves' hyperthyroidism. The full study reports these points: In validation, progression to ophthalmopathy was predicted by the model with almost 71% sensitivity and around 76% specificity, a median of roughly 6 months before onset. Most expanded thyroid clonotypes (frequency above 0.001) were also detected in blood, suggesting blood repertoires may reflect thyroid immune responses. No statistical method was used to set the sample size in advance, and investigators knew the group allocation. A model built on a 13 V-J signature distinguished ophthalmopathy from stable hyperthyroidism, reaching roughly 88% sensitivity and about 81% specificity in cross-validation and 80%/75% in testing.

Ophthalmopathy patients had moderately to severely active disease, with a Clinical Activity Score of 3 or more, a NOSPECS grade of 4 or more, and a disease duration of less than 3 months. The study excluded patients with uncontrolled infections, other autoimmune diseases, pregnancy or lactation. Diagnoses were based on clinical symptoms, serum thyroxine and TRAb, thyroid ultrasound and orbital computed tomography. PBMCs were isolated from 7.5 to 10 ml of fresh peripheral blood by Ficoll-Paque density gradient centrifugation. Total RNA was extracted using Trizol reagent, and RNA quality was assessed on an Agilent 2100 Bioanalyzer. CDR1 MNHNS and CDR2 SASEGT are derived from the germline V gene. For this chain, trimming is 0 bases at the V end and 0 bases at the J end, and the number of junction bases without a gene match is 5. Taken from cysteine to phenylalanine, the CDR3 has 16 residues. Left in the record is the CDR3 DNA by itself, 48 bases read in frame from the first base.

The TCR was taken from a man aged 45-65 years with Graves' ophthalmopathy. The sequence links TRBV6-1 to TRBJ2-7, and 7 bases in between align with TRBD2. Sequenced: blood. The nucleotide sequence is given as TGTGCCAGCAGTGAAGCGATGGGCGGGGGCTCCTACGAGCAGTACTTC. It encodes CASSEAMGGGSYEQYF.